The rows below give T cell receptor beta chains drawn from one sample of a study of regulatory T cells in long-lasting Graves disease. One entry per CDR3 protein, called by TCRdb with MiXCR from the multiplex PCR reads. This sample yields 350,000 to 450,000 distinct CDR3 sequences, of which 12% are seen a single time; approximately 20% belongs to the top ten. The same specimen was also included in a second study, on T cells in Graves' hyperthyroidism and ophthalmopathy.

Sequencing was performed on peripheral blood mononuclear cells (PBMCs), taken at new diagnosis, from a patient treated with antithyroid drugs. All receptors derive from a woman younger than 35 with Graves disease. Both conserved end residues are part of each CDR3. Each record gives: D gene, J gene, CDR3 length, V gene, clone size, CDR3 DNA, CDR3 protein. D genes are given only for firm matches. Rows give clone size only sometimes, using once, few, many, or a class for an expanded clone.

D: .; J: TRBJ1-2; length: 13; V: TRBV4-2; size: many; DNA: TGTGCCAGCAGCCTACCAGGGCTCTATGGCTACACCTTC; CDR3: CASSLPGLYGYTF
D: .; J: TRBJ2-4; length: 14; V: TRBV7-8; size: few; DNA: TGTGCCAGCAGCAGGGGCGGGGTGACAAACATTCAGTACTTC; CDR3: CASSRGGVTNIQYF
D: TRBD2; J: TRBJ2-3; length: 16; V: TRBV20-1; size: many; DNA: TGCAGTGCTAGCCCGCCCGGGGGGGCAATCGTCGATACGCAGTATTTT; CDR3: CSASPPGGAIVDTQYF
D: .; J: TRBJ2-2; length: 16; V: TRBV6-2/TRBV6-3; size: .; DNA: TGTGCCAGCAATTTTTACAGACAGACGAACACCGGGGAGCTGTTTTTT; CDR3: CASNFYRQTNTGELFF
D: .; J: TRBJ1-2; length: 14; V: TRBV20-1; size: many; DNA: TGCAGTGCTGGCGCGGCGTGGGGCGTGGATGGCTACACCTTC; CDR3: CSAGAAWGVDGYTF
D: TRBD1; J: TRBJ1-1; length: 15; V: TRBV19; size: .; DNA: TGTGCCAGTAGTACCAGGACAGGGGTGAACACTGAAGCTTTCTTT; CDR3: CASSTRTGVNTEAFF
D: TRBD2; J: TRBJ2-6; length: 19; V: TRBV15; size: few; DNA: TGTGCCACCAGCAGGAGGACTAGCGGGGGTCGGTCTGGGGCCAACGTCCTGACTTTC; CDR3: CATSRRTSGGRSGANVLTF
D: .; J: TRBJ2-7; length: 15; V: TRBV7-2; size: many; DNA: TGTGCCAGCAGCTTAGGGGCTCCACTTCCCTACGAGCAGTACTTC; CDR3: CASSLGAPLPYEQYF
D: .; J: TRBJ2-1; length: 14; V: TRBV20-1; size: many; DNA: TGCAGTGCTAAATGGAGCGGATCCTACAATGAGCAGTTCTTC; CDR3: CSAKWSGSYNEQFF
D: .; J: TRBJ1-1; length: 16; V: TRBV20-1; size: .; DNA: TGCAGTGCTAGAGGTCCCGATACAGGGAGGAACACTGAAGCTTTCTTT; CDR3: CSARGPDTGRNTEAFF
D: TRBD1; J: TRBJ1-2; length: 16; V: TRBV12-3/TRBV12-4; size: many; DNA: TGTGCCAGCAGTTTGGACAGGGGGCCTCGGTACTATGGCTACACCTTC; CDR3: CASSLDRGPRYYGYTF
D: TRBD1; J: TRBJ1-6; length: 13; V: TRBV11-2; size: many; DNA: TGTGCCAGCAGCATGGACAGGGGCTCACCCCTCCACTTT; CDR3: CASSMDRGSPLHF
D: TRBD2; J: TRBJ2-3; length: 16; V: TRBV7-8; size: many; DNA: TGTGCCAGCAGCTTAATCCTAGCGGGGGAGACAGATACGCAGTATTTT; CDR3: CASSLILAGETDTQYF
D: .; J: TRBJ1-1; length: 13; V: TRBV10-3; size: many; DNA: TGTGCCATCACTCACGAGGGAGACACTGAAGCTTTCTTT; CDR3: CAITHEGDTEAFF
D: .; J: TRBJ2-1; length: 14; V: TRBV12-3/TRBV12-4; size: many; DNA: TGTGCCAGCAGTTTATGGGGGCTCTACAATGAGCAGTTCTTC; CDR3: CASSLWGLYNEQFF
D: .; J: TRBJ2-6; length: 13; V: TRBV5-6; size: .; DNA: TGTGCCAGCAAGGTGGGGGATGGTGGCGTCCTGACTTTC; CDR3: CASKVGDGGVLTF
D: TRBD1; J: TRBJ2-1; length: 14; V: TRBV7-9; size: .; DNA: TGTGCCAGCAGCCTCGTCAACAGGGGCAATGAGCAGTTCTTC; CDR3: CASSLVNRGNEQFF
D: .; J: TRBJ1-1; length: 14; V: TRBV9; size: many; DNA: TGTGCCAGCAGCGTAGCTGGAGGGTCCACTGAAGCTTTCTTT; CDR3: CASSVAGGSTEAFF
D: .; J: TRBJ2-3; length: 13; V: TRBV24-1; size: .; DNA: TGTGCCACCAGTGATACAGGGAGTTATACGCAGTATTTT; CDR3: CATSDTGSYTQYF
D: TRBD2; J: TRBJ2-2; length: 15; V: TRBV5-1; size: .; DNA: TGCGCCAGTAGCCAGACTAGCGGGAGCTCCGGGGAGCTGTTTTTT; CDR3: CASSQTSGSSGELFF
D: .; J: TRBJ1-3; length: 14; V: TRBV30; size: many; DNA: TGTGCCTGGACGGCGGGCATCTCTGGAAACACCATATATTTT; CDR3: CAWTAGISGNTIYF
D: TRBD2; J: TRBJ2-3; length: 19; V: TRBV18; size: .; DNA: TGTGCCAGCTCGCTGAGACGGGAGGCTGCCCTTACTAGCACAGATACGCAGTATTTT; CDR3: CASSLRREAALTSTDTQYF
D: .; J: TRBJ2-7; length: 12; V: TRBV2; size: .; DNA: TGTGCCAGCAGTGTAGACCCCTACGAGCAGTACTTC; CDR3: CASSVDPYEQYF
D: .; J: TRBJ2-4; length: 14; V: TRBV28; size: .; DNA: TGTGCCAGCAGTTTAGGCAAGGTCCAAAACATTCAGTACTTC; CDR3: CASSLGKVQNIQYF
D: TRBD1; J: TRBJ1-1; length: 14; V: TRBV12-5; size: many; DNA: TGTGCTAGTGAACAGGGGGCTAGGAACACTGAAGCTTTCTTT; CDR3: CASEQGARNTEAFF
D: .; J: TRBJ1-4; length: 15; V: TRBV6-1; size: few; DNA: TGTGCCAGCAGTGAAGTAGCCCCAACTAATGAAAAACTGTTTTTT; CDR3: CASSEVAPTNEKLFF
D: .; J: TRBJ1-2; length: 13; V: TRBV6-1; size: many; DNA: TGTGCCAGCAGCTCGGACGACGTCGGGGGCTACACCTTC; CDR3: CASSSDDVGGYTF
D: .; J: TRBJ2-2; length: 14; V: TRBV28; size: many; DNA: TGTGCCAGCTTCAGGGGGGGAACAACCGGGGAGCTGTTTTTT; CDR3: CASFRGGTTGELFF
D: .; J: TRBJ1-6; length: 19; V: TRBV4-3; size: .; DNA: TGCGCCAGCAGCCAATCCGTAGGAGACACCGGCTCCTATAATTCACCCCTCCACTTT; CDR3: CASSQSVGDTGSYNSPLHF
D: TRBD2; J: TRBJ2-1; length: 15; V: TRBV19; size: .; DNA: TGTGCCAGTACCCTAGCTTACCGGGAGGACAATGAGCAGTTCTTC; CDR3: CASTLAYREDNEQFF
D: .; J: TRBJ1-2; length: 12; V: TRBV19; size: .; DNA: TGTGCCAGTGGGGGGCGCGACTATGGCTACACCTTC; CDR3: CASGGRDYGYTF
D: .; J: TRBJ1-1; length: 14; V: TRBV7-8; size: .; DNA: TGTGCCAGCAGCTTTTTCGGGGGCCTGGAGGAAGCTTTCTTT; CDR3: CASSFFGGLEEAFF
D: .; J: TRBJ2-5; length: 12; V: TRBV7-9; size: .; DNA: TGTGCCAGCAGCGGCCCGTTGGGGGACCAGTACTTC; CDR3: CASSGPLGDQYF